This T cell receptor (beta chain) was found in a study of cytomegalovirus exposure and HLA in healthy donors. Study summary: HLA-typed donors were the source of about 81 million unique TCRs held in an early data release. Study-level findings and limits: The study put under 200 TCR beta chains on its list as cytomegalovirus-associated.

Details on this clone: Antigen unknown.

This CDR3 spans 13 amino acids. Germline CDR1 KGHSY, CDR2 FQNENV. V was trimmed by 5 bases and J by 10 bases, leaving 12 bases between them. It was with 60 Vbeta and 13 Jbeta primers that the PCR ran. This table comes from immunoSEQ multiplex PCR, and its TCRdb copy is limited to in-frame clones, with some not included. Of 130,000 or so clones listed, 65% to 90% were seen once; the top ten hold almost 3%. The clonotype originates from a woman under 30 in good health and CMV-seropositive. This rearrangement joins TRBV16 to TRBJ1-6; D may be TRBD1 (5 bases). Sequenced material: PBMCs. In DNA, the CDR3 is TGTGCCAGCAGCACCGGGGGGGTGTCACCCCTCCACTTT. Translated: CASSTGGVSPLHF.